The clone carrying this TCR beta chain has only a few counts. Regions amplified from RNA transcripts were the TCR beta CDR3 regions. First-round RT-PCR targeting the TCR CDR3 was performed with the HTBI primer set. TCRdb reanalysed the multiplex PCR reads using MiXCR and keeps one entry per CDR3 protein. The sample records more than 600,000 distinct CDR3 sequences, about 17% being singletons. The germline V gene encodes CDR1 SGHAT and CDR2 FQNNGV. The CDR3 runs 13 residues. Trimming removed 5 bases at V and 4 bases at J, with 11 bases between. These data are taken from a study of T cells in Graves' hyperthyroidism and ophthalmopathy.

J is TRBJ1-1 and V is TRBV11-2; D is ambiguous. The sample taken for sequencing was blood. This TCR was sampled from a young man with Graves' hyperthyroidism. In DNA, the CDR3 is TGTGCCAGCAGCCCACATAGAGGCACTGAAGCTTTCTTT. Translating it yields CASSPHRGTEAFF.